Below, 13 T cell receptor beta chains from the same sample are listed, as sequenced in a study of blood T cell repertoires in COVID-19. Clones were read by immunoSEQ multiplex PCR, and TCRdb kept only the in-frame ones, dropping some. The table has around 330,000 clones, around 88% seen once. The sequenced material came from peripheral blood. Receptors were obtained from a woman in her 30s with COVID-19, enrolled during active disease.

The CDR3 is CASSLVSTGEDYGYTF. CDR3 sequence (DNA): TGTGCCAGCAGCTTAGTCTCCACAGGGGAGGACTATGGCTACACCTTC. The genes are TRBV7-4 and TRBJ1-2; 7 bases align to TRBD1. CDR3 length: 16 amino acids. From germline, CDR1 is SGHVT and CDR2 SQSDAQ. The trim removed 1 base at V and 3 bases at J, leaving 8 bases unmatched.

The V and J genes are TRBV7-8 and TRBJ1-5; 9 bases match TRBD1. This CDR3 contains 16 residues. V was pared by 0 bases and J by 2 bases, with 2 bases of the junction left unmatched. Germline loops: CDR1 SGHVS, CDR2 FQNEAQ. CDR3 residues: CASSLADRGGNQPQHF. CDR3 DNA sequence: TGTGCCAGCAGCTTAGCGGACAGGGGTGGCAATCAGCCCCAGCATTTT.

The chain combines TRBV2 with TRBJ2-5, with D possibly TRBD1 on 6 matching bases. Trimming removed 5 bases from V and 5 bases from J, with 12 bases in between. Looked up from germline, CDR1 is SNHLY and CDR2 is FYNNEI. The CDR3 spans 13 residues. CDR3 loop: CASSPQGGETQYF. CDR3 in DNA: TGTGCCAGCAGTCCACAGGGTGGGGAGACCCAGTACTTC.

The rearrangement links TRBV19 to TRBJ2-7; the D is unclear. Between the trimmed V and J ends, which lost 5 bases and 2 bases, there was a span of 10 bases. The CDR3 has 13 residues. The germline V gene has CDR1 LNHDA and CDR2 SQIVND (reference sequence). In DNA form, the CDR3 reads TGTGCCAGTAGTTGGGCCGAGACCTACGAGCAGTACTTC. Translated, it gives CASSWAETYEQYF.

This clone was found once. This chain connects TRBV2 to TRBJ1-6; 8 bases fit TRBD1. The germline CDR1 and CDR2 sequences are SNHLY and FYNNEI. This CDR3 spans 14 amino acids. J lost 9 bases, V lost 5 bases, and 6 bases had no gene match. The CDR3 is CASSRDRYSSPLHF. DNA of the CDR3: TGTGCCAGCAGTAGGGACAGGTATTCTTCACCCCTCCACTTT.

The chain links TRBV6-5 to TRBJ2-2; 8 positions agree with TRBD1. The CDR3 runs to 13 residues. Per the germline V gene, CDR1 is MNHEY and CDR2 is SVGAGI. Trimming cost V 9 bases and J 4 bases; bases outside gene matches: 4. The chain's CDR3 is CASRTGSTGELFF. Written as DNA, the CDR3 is TGTGCCAGTAGGACAGGGTCCACCGGGGAGCTGTTTTTT.

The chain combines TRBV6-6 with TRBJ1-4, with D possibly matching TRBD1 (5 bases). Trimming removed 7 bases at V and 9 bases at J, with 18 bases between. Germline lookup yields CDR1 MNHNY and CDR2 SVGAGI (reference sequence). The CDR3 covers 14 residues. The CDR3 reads CASTPDSYSKKLFF. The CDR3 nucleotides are TGTGCCAGCACCCCCGACAGCTATTCGAAAAAACTGTTTTTT.

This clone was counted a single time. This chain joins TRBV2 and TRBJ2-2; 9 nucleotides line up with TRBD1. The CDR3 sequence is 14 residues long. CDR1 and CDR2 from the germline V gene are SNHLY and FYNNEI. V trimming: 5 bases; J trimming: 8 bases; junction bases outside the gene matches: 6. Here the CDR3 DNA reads TGTGCCAGCAGTTCGACAGGGGGATTTGGGGAGCTGTTTTTT. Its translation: CASSSTGGFGELFF.

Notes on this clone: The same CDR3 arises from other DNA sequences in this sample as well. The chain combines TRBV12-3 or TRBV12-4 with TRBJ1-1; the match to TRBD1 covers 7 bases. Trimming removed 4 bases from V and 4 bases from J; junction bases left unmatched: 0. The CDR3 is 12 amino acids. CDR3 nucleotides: TGTGCCAGCAGTTCAGGGGGCACTGAAGCTTTCTTT. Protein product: CASSSGGTEAFF.

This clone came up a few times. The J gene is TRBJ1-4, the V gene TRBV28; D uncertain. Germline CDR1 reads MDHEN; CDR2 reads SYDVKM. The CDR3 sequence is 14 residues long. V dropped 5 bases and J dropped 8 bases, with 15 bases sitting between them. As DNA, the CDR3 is TGTGCCAGCAGTGGGGAGGGAAGACGGGAAAAACTGTTTTTT. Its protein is CASSGEGRREKLFF.

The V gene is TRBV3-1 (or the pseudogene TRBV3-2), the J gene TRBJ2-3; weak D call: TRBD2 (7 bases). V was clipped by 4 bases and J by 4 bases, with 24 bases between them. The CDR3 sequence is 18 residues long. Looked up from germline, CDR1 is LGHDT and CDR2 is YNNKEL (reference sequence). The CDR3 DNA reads TGTGCCAGCAGCCCTCCCGCGGGGGCACAGGTTGCAGCAGATACGCAGTATTTT. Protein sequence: CASSPPAGAQVAADTQYF.

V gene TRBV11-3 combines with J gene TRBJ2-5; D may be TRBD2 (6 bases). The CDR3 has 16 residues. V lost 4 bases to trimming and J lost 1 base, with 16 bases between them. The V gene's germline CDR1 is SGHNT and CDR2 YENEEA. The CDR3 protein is CASSSPDLAFQETQYF. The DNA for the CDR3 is TGTGCCAGCAGCTCCCCCGACCTAGCGTTCCAAGAGACCCAGTACTTC.

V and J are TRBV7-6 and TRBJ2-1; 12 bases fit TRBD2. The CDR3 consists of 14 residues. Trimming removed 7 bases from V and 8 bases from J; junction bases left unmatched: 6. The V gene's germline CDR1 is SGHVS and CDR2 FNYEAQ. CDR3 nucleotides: TGTGCCAGCACCCCTAGCGGGGGGGTCCATGAGCAGTTCTTC. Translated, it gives CASTPSGGVHEQFF.